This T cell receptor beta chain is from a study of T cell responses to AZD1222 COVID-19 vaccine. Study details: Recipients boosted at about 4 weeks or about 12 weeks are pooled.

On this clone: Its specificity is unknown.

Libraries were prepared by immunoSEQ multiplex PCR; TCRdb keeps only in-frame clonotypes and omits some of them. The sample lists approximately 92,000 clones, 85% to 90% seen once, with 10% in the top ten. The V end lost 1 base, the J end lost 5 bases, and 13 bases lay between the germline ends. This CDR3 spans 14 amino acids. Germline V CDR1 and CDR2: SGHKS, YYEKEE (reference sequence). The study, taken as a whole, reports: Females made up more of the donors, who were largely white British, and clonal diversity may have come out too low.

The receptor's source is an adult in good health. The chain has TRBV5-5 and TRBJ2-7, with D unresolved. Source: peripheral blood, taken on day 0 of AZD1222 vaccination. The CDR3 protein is CASSLLDSKDEQYF. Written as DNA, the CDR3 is TGTGCCAGCAGCTTGCTTGATTCAAAGGACGAGCAGTACTTC.